These T cell receptor beta chains were read from a single sample in a study of OX40 agonist ivuxolimab in advanced cancers. The method was immunoSEQ multiplex PCR; TCRdb's version includes in-frame clones alone and lacks a portion of them. The sample lists about 64,000 clones, about 88% occurring once. Material: CD4+ or CD8+ T cells sorted from blood, obtained in a trial of the OX40 agonist ivuxolimab. The receptors come from an adult with an advanced solid tumor such as melanoma, head and neck, liver or kidney cancer. CDR3s include the opening cysteine and the closing phenylalanine or tryptophan. The D gene is left open where the match is weak. Where a row states a size, it is once, few, many or the class of an expanded clone; other rows omit it.

NA,TRBJ2-7,NA,TRBV5-8,CASSLEVLYASYEQYF,TGTGCCAGCAGCTTGGAGGTGTTGTACGCTTCCTACGAGCAGTACTTC
NA,TRBJ2-1,TRBD1,TRBV5-1,CASSLTGTGNEQFF,TGCGCCAGCAGCTTAACTGGGACAGGGAATGAGCAGTTCTTC
once,TRBJ2-2,NA,TRBV19,CASSNRGWYGTGELFF,TGTGCCAGTAGTAATAGGGGTTGGTACGGGACCGGGGAGCTGTTTTTT
NA,TRBJ2-4,NA,TRBV19,CASSIPSVNIQYF,TGTGCCAGTAGTATACCTAGCGTAAACATTCAGTACTTC
NA,TRBJ1-6,NA,TRBV2,CASSATGVEGSPLHF,TGTGCCAGCAGTGCCACGGGGGTGGAGGGTTCACCCCTCCACTTT
NA,TRBJ1-6,TRBD1,TRBV18,CASSPDRGVLNSPLHF,TGTGCCAGCTCTCCTGACAGGGGGGTATTGAATTCACCCCTCCACTTT
NA,TRBJ1-4,NA,TRBV30,CAWSRPSREKLFF,TGTGCCTGGAGCCGACCATCCAGGGAAAAACTGTTTTTT
NA,TRBJ2-2,TRBD1,TRBV28,CASSLGQANTGELFF,TGTGCCAGCAGCCTCGGACAGGCTAACACCGGGGAGCTGTTTTTT
NA,TRBJ2-3,TRBD2,TRBV5-4,CASSLAGGRTDTQYF,TGTGCCAGCAGCTTAGCGGGAGGCCGCACAGATACGCAGTATTTT
NA,TRBJ2-7,NA,TRBV5-8,CASSFSLNSYEQYF,TGTGCCAGCAGCTTTTCCTTGAACTCCTACGAGCAGTACTTC
NA,TRBJ2-7,NA,TRBV7-8,CASSLAPGQGYEQYF,TGTGCCAGCAGCTTAGCGCCGGGCCAGGGCTACGAGCAGTACTTC
NA,TRBJ1-1,NA,TRBV18,CASSPRETVNTEAFF,TGTGCCAGCTCACCACGGGAGACCGTGAACACTGAAGCTTTCTTT
NA,TRBJ1-1,TRBD1,TRBV11-2,CASSSRTGWGSEAFF,TGTGCCAGCAGCTCCAGGACAGGGTGGGGGTCTGAAGCTTTCTTT
NA,TRBJ2-2,NA,TRBV6-6,CASIRGGGTGELFF,TGTGCCAGCATACGTGGAGGGGGAACCGGGGAGCTGTTTTTT
NA,TRBJ2-5,NA,TRBV5-1,CASSLNSGSRGETQYF,TGCGCCAGCAGCTTGAATAGTGGGAGTAGGGGGGAGACCCAGTACTTC
NA,TRBJ1-6,NA,TRBV30,CAWSSPGVYNSPLHF,TGTGCCTGGAGTTCCCCTGGGGTCTATAATTCACCCCTCCACTTT
NA,TRBJ2-3,NA,TRBV28,CASRRGSTDTQYF,TGTGCCAGCAGAAGGGGAAGCACAGATACGCAGTATTTT
NA,TRBJ2-1,TRBD2,TRBV7-9,CASSLVGGSSGYEQFF,TGTGCCAGCAGCTTAGTGGGCGGGAGCTCCGGGTATGAGCAGTTCTTC
NA,TRBJ1-4,NA,TRBV7-3,CASSPSGGSNEKLFF,TGTGCCAGCAGCCCCTCGGGGGGTTCTAATGAAAAACTGTTTTTT
NA,TRBJ2-7,TRBD1,TRBV6-6,CASKVGTGGVYEQYF,TGTGCCAGCAAGGTCGGGACAGGGGGCGTCTACGAGCAGTACTTC
NA,TRBJ2-2,TRBD2,TRBV6-1,CASSEHRLAGTNTGELFF,TGTGCCAGCAGTGAACACAGACTAGCGGGAACGAACACCGGGGAGCTGTTTTTT
once,TRBJ2-3,NA,TRBV7-8,CASSLGGTLTDTQYF,TGTGCCAGCAGCTTAGGCGGTACCCTCACAGATACGCAGTATTTT
NA,TRBJ2-5,NA,TRBV18,CASSPPAAEETQYF,TGTGCCAGCTCACCACCGGCGGCAGAGGAGACCCAGTACTTC
NA,TRBJ2-1,NA,TRBV5-4,CASSPNWGNEQFF,TGTGCCAGCAGCCCTAATTGGGGTAATGAGCAGTTCTTC
NA,TRBJ2-1,TRBD2,TRBV5-1,CASSLGNSGSSYNEQFF,TGCGCCAGCAGCTTGGGAAATAGCGGGAGCTCCTACAATGAGCAGTTCTTC
NA,TRBJ2-1,TRBD2,TRBV7-9,CASSLGLAGGTGLNEQFF,TGTGCCAGCAGCTTAGGACTAGCGGGAGGTACTGGATTGAATGAGCAGTTCTTC
NA,TRBJ1-6,NA,TRBV30,CAWSSIRSTPLHF,TGTGCCTGGAGCAGTATTAGGAGTACACCCCTCCACTTT
NA,TRBJ2-1,TRBD2,TRBV6-4,CASSPGLSNYNEQFF,TGTGCCAGCAGTCCGGGACTATCAAACTACAATGAGCAGTTCTTC
once,TRBJ1-5,NA,TRBV7-2,CASSLTGLRNQPQHF,TGTGCCAGCAGCTTGACCGGGTTGAGGAATCAGCCCCAGCATTTT
once,TRBJ2-7,NA,TRBV10-3,CAISEHSSYEQYF,TGTGCCATCAGTGAGCACAGTTCCTACGAGCAGTACTTC
once,TRBJ2-2,TRBD1,TRBV2,CASTHRGHTGELFF,TGTGCCAGCACTCACAGGGGGCACACCGGGGAGTTGTTTTTT
once,TRBJ2-2,TRBD1,TRBV6-5,CASSRTGSTGELFF,TGTGCCAGCAGTCGGACAGGGAGCACCGGGGAGCTGTTTTTT
NA,TRBJ1-3,NA,TRBV2,CASSVGGSGNTIYF,TGTGCCAGCAGTGTCGGGGGCTCTGGAAACACCATATATTTT
NA,TRBJ2-2,NA,TRBV5-1,CASSYLGPANTGELFF,TGCGCCAGCAGCTATTTGGGACCCGCGAACACCGGGGAGCTGTTTTTT
NA,TRBJ2-5,NA,TRBV29-1,CSVRAGETQYF,TGCAGCGTGAGGGCGGGGGAGACCCAGTACTTC
NA,TRBJ1-5,NA,TRBV4-1,CASSFGPLGNQPQHF,TGCGCCAGCAGCTTCGGGCCCCTGGGCAATCAGCCCCAGCATTTT
NA,TRBJ2-7,TRBD1,TRBV5-6,CASSPGQGAVGEQYF,TGTGCCAGCAGCCCGGGACAGGGGGCGGTGGGCGAGCAGTACTTC
NA,TRBJ2-1,TRBD2,TRBV5-1,CASSLAASGNNEQFF,TGCGCCAGCAGCTTGGCGGCTAGCGGGAACAATGAGCAGTTCTTC
once,TRBJ2-7,TRBD1,TRBV7-2,CASSLAATGGVYEQYF,TGTGCCAGCAGCTTAGCGGCGACAGGGGGCGTATACGAGCAGTACTTC
NA,TRBJ1-1,TRBD1,TRBV6-1,CASSPGQGMDTEAFF,TGTGCCAGCAGTCCAGGACAGGGAATGGACACTGAAGCTTTCTTT
NA,TRBJ2-7,TRBD2,TRBV6-5,CVSSYIGTSGSYEQYF,TGTGTCAGCAGTTACATTGGGACTAGCGGATCCTACGAGCAGTACTTC
NA,TRBJ2-6,NA,TRBV15,CATRALSGANVLTF,TGTGCCACCAGGGCTCTCTCTGGGGCCAACGTCCTGACTTTC